The clone carrying this TCR beta chain was found a few times. As yet, its antigen is unknown. TCRdb processed the 5' RACE reads anew with MiXCR; each CDR3 protein has one entry. There are around 430,000 distinct CDR3 sequences in the sample; approximately 17% occur only once, and approximately 1% lies in the top ten. The entry originates in a study of CD8 T cells in ankylosing spondylitis. The study, taken as a whole, reports: Peripheral blood samples showed relatively rare disease-linked clones, and these clones were CD8+. What appeared characteristic of ankylosing spondylitis blood was a TCR beta motif of fewer than ten highly homologous variants.

Germline V CDR1 and CDR2: SGHTA, FQGNSA. The CDR3 is made up of 15 amino acids. Germline trimming cut 4 bases from V and 5 bases from J; bases unmatched to any gene: 8. Sequences were obtained from blood, either unsorted or a sorted T cell fraction (not recorded which). The receptor's source is a male donor with ankylosing spondylitis. The chain is built from TRBV7-2 and TRBJ2-1, with 7 nucleotides matching TRBD1. The CDR3 here is CASSSQTGMNNEQFF. The CDR3 DNA reads TGTGCCAGCAGCTCCCAGACAGGGATGAACAATGAGCAGTTCTTC.